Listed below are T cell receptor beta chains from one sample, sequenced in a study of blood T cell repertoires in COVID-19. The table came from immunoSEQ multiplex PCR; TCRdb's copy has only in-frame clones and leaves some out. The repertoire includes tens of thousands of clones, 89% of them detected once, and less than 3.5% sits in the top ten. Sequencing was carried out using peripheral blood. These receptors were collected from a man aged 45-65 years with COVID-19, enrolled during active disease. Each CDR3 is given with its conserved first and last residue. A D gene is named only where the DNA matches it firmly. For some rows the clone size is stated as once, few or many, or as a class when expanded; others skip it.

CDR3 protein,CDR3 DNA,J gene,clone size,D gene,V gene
CSASHMDSYEQYF,TGCAGTGCTAGTCATATGGACAGCTACGAGCAGTACTTC,TRBJ2-7,once,.,TRBV20-1
CASSYYWGQSNQPQHF,TGTGCCAGCAGTTACTACTGGGGACAGTCCAATCAGCCCCAGCATTTT,TRBJ1-5,.,TRBD1,TRBV6-2/TRBV6-3
CASRQGHNQPQHF,TGTGCCAGCAGACAGGGACATAATCAGCCCCAGCATTTT,TRBJ1-5,.,.,TRBV6-5
CASSLDRGQSLYGYTF,TGTGCCAGCAGCTTGGACAGGGGGCAGTCATTATATGGCTACACCTTC,TRBJ1-2,.,TRBD1,TRBV5-4
CASSTIPSSGGETYNEQFF,TGCGCCAGCAGCACGATTCCTTCTAGCGGGGGGGAAACTTACAATGAGCAGTTCTTC,TRBJ2-1,.,TRBD2,TRBV5-1
CASSPGANTEAFF,TGTGCCAGCTCACCAGGGGCGAACACTGAAGCTTTCTTT,TRBJ1-1,.,.,TRBV18
CASAPSGAEHVRTLHF,TGTGCCAGCGCCCCCTCTGGGGCGGAACACGTCCGGACCCTCCACTTT,TRBJ1-6,.,.,TRBV6-4
CASRTWTEAFF,TGTGCCAGCAGAACATGGACTGAAGCTTTCTTT,TRBJ1-1,.,.,TRBV25-1
CASSLLGQGDEQYF,TGTGCCAGCTCACTATTAGGACAGGGGGACGAGCAGTACTTC,TRBJ2-7,.,TRBD1,TRBV18
CASSQIPGGWSYNSPLHF,TGTGCCAGCAGCCAAATACCGGGAGGTTGGTCCTATAATTCACCCCTCCACTTT,TRBJ1-6,.,.,TRBV3-1/TRBV3-2
CASSLGDSDTGELFF,TGCGCCAGCAGCTTGGGGGACAGCGACACCGGGGAGCTGTTTTTT,TRBJ2-2,.,TRBD1,TRBV5-1
CASSPLGQYGDSPLHF,TGTGCCAGCTCACCACTGGGACAGTACGGGGATTCACCCCTCCACTTT,TRBJ1-6,.,TRBD1,TRBV18
CASSPGTGNTGELFF,TGTGCCAGTAGTCCAGGGACAGGGAACACCGGGGAGCTGTTTTTT,TRBJ2-2,once,TRBD1,TRBV19
CASRQGQGNEKLFF,TGTGCCAGCAGACAGGGGCAGGGTAATGAAAAACTGTTTTTT,TRBJ1-4,.,TRBD1,TRBV6-5
CSASRLAPSLEQYF,TGCAGTGCTAGTCGTCTAGCGCCTTCCTTGGAGCAGTACTTC,TRBJ2-7,.,.,TRBV20-1
CASSQTVTNYGYTF,TGTGCCAGCAGCCAAACAGTAACTAACTATGGCTACACCTTC,TRBJ1-2,.,.,TRBV6-5
CASSVVPGYNSPLHF,TGTGCCAGCAGCGTAGTCCCAGGGTATAATTCACCCCTCCACTTT,TRBJ1-6,.,.,TRBV9
CASSGGTGASNTGELFF,TGTGCCAGCAGCGGAGGGACAGGGGCGTCGAACACCGGGGAGCTGTTTTTT,TRBJ2-2,.,TRBD1,TRBV9